This paragraph covers one T cell receptor beta chain sequence. The data were taken from a study of blood T cell repertoires in COVID-19. Background on the study: T cells, B-cell-depleted T cells, or PBMCs supplied cDNA or gDNA.

The protocol was immunoSEQ multiplex PCR, while the TCRdb copy is restricted to in-frame clones and leaves out a portion. The sample gives about 210,000 clones, 87% of which show up once; about 9.3% is in the top ten. Germline CDR1 is WNHNN and CDR2 is SYGVQD (reference sequence). CDR3 length equals 14 residues. Germline trimming cut 3 bases from V and 5 bases from J; bases unmatched to any gene: 4. This clonotype originated in a man between 18 and 29 years old with acute COVID-19. The chain couples TRBV10-1 to TRBJ2-5; 9 bases map to TRBD2. The sample was PBMCs or T cells enriched from blood (not recorded which). CDR3 nucleotide sequence: TGCGCCAGCAGTGAAGGCGGGAGGGGGGAGACCCAGTACTTC. It encodes CASSEGGRGETQYF.